The sequence of this T cell receptor (beta chain) was determined in a study of beta chain features in type 1 diabetes. The germline V gene has CDR1 SGHDT and CDR2 YYEEEE. The CDR3 loop spans 17 amino acids. V shed 5 bases and J 4 bases; nucleotides not matched to a gene: 11. This clone was counted only a few times. What it binds is not known. Every donor had blood drawn once into heparin, approximately 110 mL on average. Study findings and constraints: Compared with healthy donors, patients appeared to share more similar naive, central memory and regulatory TCRB repertoires. Shortening of TCRB CDR3s, moderate but significant, appeared in all four CD4+ subsets of Type 1 diabetes patients.

The study reverse transcribed the entire isolated RNA, so it sequenced expressed TCRB transcripts. Sequenced by immunoSEQ multiplex PCR; TCRdb stores in-frame clones only, minus some. The sample holds 310,000 or so clones, roughly 9% seen once. This clonotype originated in a man between 25 and 39 years old with type 1 diabetes. The rearrangement joins TRBV5-6 to TRBJ1-4, with 10 bases aligning to TRBD1. Sequencing was performed on central memory CD4+ T cells from blood. CDR3 amino acids: CASSLRTGGNYNEKLFF. In DNA, the CDR3 is TGTGCCAGCAGTCTCAGGACAGGGGGGAACTATAATGAAAAACTGTTTTTT.